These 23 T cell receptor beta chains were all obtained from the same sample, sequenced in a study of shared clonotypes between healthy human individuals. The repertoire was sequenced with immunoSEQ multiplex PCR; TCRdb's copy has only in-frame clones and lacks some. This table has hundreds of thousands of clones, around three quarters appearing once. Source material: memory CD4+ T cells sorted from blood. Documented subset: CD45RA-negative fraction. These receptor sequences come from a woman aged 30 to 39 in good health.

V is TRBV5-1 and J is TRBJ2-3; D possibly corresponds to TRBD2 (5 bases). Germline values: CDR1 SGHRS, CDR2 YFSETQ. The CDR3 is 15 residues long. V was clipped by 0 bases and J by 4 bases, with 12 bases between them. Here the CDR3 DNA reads TGCGCCAGCAGCTTGGACGGGATTGGCTCAGATACGCAGTATTTT. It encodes CASSLDGIGSDTQYF.

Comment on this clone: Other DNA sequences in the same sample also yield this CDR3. The CDR3 is CASSPPSGTYEQYF. The CDR3 DNA reads TGTGCCAGCTCACCTCCTAGCGGAACCTACGAGCAGTACTTC. V is TRBV18 and J is TRBJ2-7; 7 bases match TRBD2. Unmatched junction bases numbered 4, after V lost 3 bases and J lost 2 bases. The CDR3 covers 14 residues. Germline V CDR1 and CDR2: KGHSH, LQKENI. Looking up the rest from reference TRBV18 and TRBJ2-7 gives the full variable domain: NAGVMQNPRHLVRRRGQEARLRCSPMKGHSHVYWYRQLPEEGLKFMVYLQKENIIDESGMPKERFSAEFPKEGPSILRIQQVVRGDSAAYFCASSPPSGTYEQYFGPGTRLTVT.

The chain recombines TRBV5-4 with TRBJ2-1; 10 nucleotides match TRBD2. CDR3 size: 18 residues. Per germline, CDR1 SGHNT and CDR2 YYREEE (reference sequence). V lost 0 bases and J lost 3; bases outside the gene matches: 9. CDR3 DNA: TGTGCCAGCAGCTTGGAGCGGGAGGGCCTTAAGGACTACAATGAGCAGTTCTTC. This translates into CASSLEREGLKDYNEQFF.

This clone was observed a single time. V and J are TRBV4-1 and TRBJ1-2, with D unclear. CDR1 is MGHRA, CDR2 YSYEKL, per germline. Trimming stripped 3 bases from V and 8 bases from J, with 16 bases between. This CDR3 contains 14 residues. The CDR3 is CASSQLARPGGYTF. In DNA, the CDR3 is TGCGCCAGCAGCCAGTTGGCCAGACCGGGAGGCTACACCTTC.

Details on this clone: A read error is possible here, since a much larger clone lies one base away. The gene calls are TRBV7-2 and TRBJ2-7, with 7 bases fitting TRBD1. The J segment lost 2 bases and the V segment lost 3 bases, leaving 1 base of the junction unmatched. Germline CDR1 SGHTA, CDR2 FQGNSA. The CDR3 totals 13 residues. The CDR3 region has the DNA TGTGCCAGCAGCTTTCAGGGGGCCTACGAGCAGTACTTC. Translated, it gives CASSFQGAYEQYF.

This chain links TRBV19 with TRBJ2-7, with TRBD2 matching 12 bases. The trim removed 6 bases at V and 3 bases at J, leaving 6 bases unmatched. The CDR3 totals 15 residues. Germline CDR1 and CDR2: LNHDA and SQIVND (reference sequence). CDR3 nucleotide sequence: TGTGCCAGTAGGCCGACTAGCGGGGGCCGCTACGAGCAGTACTTC. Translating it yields CASRPTSGGRYEQYF. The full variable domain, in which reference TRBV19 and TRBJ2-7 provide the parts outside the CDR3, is DGGITQSPKYLFRKEGQNVTLSCEQNLNHDAMYWYRQDPGQGLRLIYYSQIVNDFQKGDIAEGYSVSREKKESFPLTVTSAQKNPTAFYLCASRPTSGGRYEQYFGPGTRLTVT.

CDR3 protein: CAWSSAGNQPQHF. CDR3 nucleotides: TGTGCCTGGAGTTCGGCAGGGAATCAGCCCCAGCATTTT. The V and J genes are TRBV30 and TRBJ1-5, with TRBD1 as a possible D gene (5 bases). Germline CDR1 reads GTSNPN; CDR2 reads SVGIG (reference sequence). The CDR3 has 13 amino acids. V lost 2 bases to trimming and J lost 4 bases, with 9 bases between them.

CDR3 amino acids: CSVRTGGGYEQYF. In DNA, the CDR3 is TGCAGCGTCCGGACAGGGGGCGGTTACGAGCAGTACTTC. The V and J genes are TRBV29-1 and TRBJ2-7; 11 positions agree with TRBD1. Germline V gene lookup returns CDR1 SQVTM and CDR2 ANQGSEA. The J segment lost 4 bases and the V segment lost 6 bases, leaving 5 bases of the junction unmatched. CDR3 size: 13 residues.

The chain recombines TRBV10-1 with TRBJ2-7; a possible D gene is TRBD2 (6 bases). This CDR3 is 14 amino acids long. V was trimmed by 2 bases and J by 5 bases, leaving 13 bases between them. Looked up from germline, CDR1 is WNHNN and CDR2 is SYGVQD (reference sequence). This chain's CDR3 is CASSEGGFLDEQYF. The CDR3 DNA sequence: TGCGCCAGCAGTGAGGGGGGGTTTTTGGACGAGCAGTACTTC.

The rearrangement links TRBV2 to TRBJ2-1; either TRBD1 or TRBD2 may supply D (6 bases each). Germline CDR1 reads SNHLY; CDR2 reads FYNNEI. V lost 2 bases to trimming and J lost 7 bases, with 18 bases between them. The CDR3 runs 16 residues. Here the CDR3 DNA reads TGTGCCAGCAGTGAAAGTTACTCGGGGGCTCGGAATGAGCAGTTCTTC. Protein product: CASSESYSGARNEQFF.

The CDR3 spells CAISDSGQGGASGHGYTF. The CDR3 DNA sequence: TGTGCCATCAGTGACTCGGGACAGGGGGGCGCGTCAGGTCACGGCTACACCTTC. The chain joins TRBV10-3 to TRBJ1-2; 11 nucleotides agree with TRBD1. The V gene's germline CDR1 is ENHRY and CDR2 SYGVKD. The CDR3 totals 18 residues. With V trimmed by 3 bases and J by 8 bases, 17 bases remained unmatched.

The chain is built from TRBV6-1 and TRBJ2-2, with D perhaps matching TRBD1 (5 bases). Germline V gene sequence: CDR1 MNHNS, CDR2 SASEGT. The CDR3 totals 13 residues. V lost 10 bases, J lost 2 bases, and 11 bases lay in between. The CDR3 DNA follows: TGTGCCACGTACCAGGGTAACACCGGGGAGCTGTTTTTT. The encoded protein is CATYQGNTGELFF.

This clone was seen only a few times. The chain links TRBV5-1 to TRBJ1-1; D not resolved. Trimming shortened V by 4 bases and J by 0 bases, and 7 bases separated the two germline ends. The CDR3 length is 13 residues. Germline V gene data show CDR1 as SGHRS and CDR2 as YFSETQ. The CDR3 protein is CASSGTVNTEAFF. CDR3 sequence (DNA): TGCGCCAGCAGCGGAACAGTGAACACTGAAGCTTTCTTT. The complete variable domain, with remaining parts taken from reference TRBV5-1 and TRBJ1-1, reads KAGVTQTPRYLIKTRGQQVTLSCSPISGHRSVSWYQQTPGQGLQFLFEYFSETQRNKGNFPGRFSGRQFSNSRSEMNVSTLELGDSALYLCASSGTVNTEAFFGQGTRLTVV.

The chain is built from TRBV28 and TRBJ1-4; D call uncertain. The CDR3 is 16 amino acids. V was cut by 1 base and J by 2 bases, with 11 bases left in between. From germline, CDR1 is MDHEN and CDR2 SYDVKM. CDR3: CASSLSGYGTNEKLFF. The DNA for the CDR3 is TGTGCCAGCAGTTTATCAGGTTATGGCACTAATGAAAAACTGTTTTTT.

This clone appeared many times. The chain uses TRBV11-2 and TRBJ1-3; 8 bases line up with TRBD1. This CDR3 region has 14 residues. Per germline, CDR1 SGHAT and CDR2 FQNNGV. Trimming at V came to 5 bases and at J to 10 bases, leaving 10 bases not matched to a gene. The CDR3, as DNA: TGTGCCAGCAGCGCCGGGACAGGCCATCGGACCATATATTTT. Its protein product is CASSAGTGHRTIYF.

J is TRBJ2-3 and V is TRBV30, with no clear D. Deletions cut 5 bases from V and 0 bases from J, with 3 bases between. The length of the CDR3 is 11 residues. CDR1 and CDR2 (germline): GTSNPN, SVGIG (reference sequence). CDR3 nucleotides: TGTGCCTGGGCTAGCACAGATACGCAGTATTTT. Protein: CAWASTDTQYF.

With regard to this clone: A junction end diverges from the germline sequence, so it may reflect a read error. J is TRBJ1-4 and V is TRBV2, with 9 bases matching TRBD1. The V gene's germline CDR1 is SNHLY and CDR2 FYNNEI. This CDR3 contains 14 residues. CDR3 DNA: TGTGCCAGCAGGGAAGACAGGGGGGTTGAAAAACTGTTTTTT. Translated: CASREDRGVEKLFF. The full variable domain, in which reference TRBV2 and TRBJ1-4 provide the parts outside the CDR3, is EPEVTQTPSHQVTQMGQEVILRCVPISNHLYFYWYRQILGQKVEFLVSFYNNEISEKSEIFDDQFSVERPDGSNFTLKIRSTKLEDSAMYFCASREDRGVEKLFFGSGTQLSVL.

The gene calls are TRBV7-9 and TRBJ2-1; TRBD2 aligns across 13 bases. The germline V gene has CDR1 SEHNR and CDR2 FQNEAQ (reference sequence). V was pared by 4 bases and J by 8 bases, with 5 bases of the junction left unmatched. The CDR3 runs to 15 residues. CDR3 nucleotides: TGTGCCAGCAGCTCGAGACTAGCGGGAGGCCATGAGCAGTTCTTC. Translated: CASSSRLAGGHEQFF.

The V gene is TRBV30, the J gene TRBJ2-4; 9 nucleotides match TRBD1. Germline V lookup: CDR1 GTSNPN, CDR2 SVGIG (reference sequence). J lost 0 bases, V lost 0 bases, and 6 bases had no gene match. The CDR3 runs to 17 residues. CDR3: CAWSVDRGLIAKNIQYF. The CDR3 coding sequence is TGTGCCTGGAGTGTGGACAGGGGATTAATAGCCAAAAACATTCAGTACTTC.

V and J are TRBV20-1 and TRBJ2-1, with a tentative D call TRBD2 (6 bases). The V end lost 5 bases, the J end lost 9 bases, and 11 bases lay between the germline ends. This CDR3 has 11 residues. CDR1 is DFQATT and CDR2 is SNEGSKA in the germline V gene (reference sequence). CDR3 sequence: CSALTSIEQFF. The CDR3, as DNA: TGCAGTGCTCTGACTAGTATTGAGCAGTTCTTC.

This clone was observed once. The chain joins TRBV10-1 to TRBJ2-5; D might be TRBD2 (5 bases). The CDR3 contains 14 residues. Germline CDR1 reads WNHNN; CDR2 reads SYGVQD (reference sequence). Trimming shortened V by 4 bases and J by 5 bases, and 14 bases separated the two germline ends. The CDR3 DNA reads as TGCGCCAGCAGTGCGGGGTCTCCTCCCGAGACCCAGTACTTC. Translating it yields CASSAGSPPETQYF.

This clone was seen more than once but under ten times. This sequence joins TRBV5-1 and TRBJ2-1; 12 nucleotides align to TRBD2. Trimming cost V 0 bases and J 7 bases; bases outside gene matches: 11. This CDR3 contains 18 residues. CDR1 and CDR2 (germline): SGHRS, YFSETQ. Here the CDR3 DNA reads TGCGCCAGCAGCTTGGCCGGGACTAGCGGGCTCTTGGGGAATGAGCAGTTCTTC. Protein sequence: CASSLAGTSGLLGNEQFF.

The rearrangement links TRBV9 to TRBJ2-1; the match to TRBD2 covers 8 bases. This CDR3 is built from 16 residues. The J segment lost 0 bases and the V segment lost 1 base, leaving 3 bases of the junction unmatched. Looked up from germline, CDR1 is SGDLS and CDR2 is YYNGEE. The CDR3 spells CASSVWSGSSYNEQFF. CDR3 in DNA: TGTGCCAGCAGCGTATGGAGCGGGAGCTCCTACAATGAGCAGTTCTTC. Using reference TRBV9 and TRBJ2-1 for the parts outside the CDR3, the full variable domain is DSGVTQTPKHLITATGQRVTLRCSPRSGDLSVYWYQQSLDQGLQFLIQYYNGEERAKGNILERFSAQQFPDLHSELNLSSLELGDSALYFCASSVWSGSSYNEQFFGPGTRLTVL.